These 30 T cell receptor beta chains were all obtained from the same sample, sequenced in a study of CD8 T cell repertoires and HIV-1 epitope variants. Repertoires were generated with immunoSEQ multiplex PCR, while TCRdb's copy carries only in-frame clones and drops some. Among approximately 5,000 clones listed, about 62% were seen once. No antigen has been identified for these receptors. The specimen sequenced was cultured CD8+ T cells derived from PBMCs. These receptors were taken from a male donor with HIV.

The chain is built from TRBV9 and TRBJ1-1; D gene uncertain. Germline V gene sequence: CDR1 SGDLS, CDR2 YYNGEE. This CDR3 has 16 amino acids. V was trimmed by 0 bases and J by 2 bases, leaving 14 bases between them. CDR3 DNA: TGTGCCAGCAGCGTAGACTTGGGCAGAGGAAACACTGAAGCTTTCTTT. This gives the protein CASSVDLGRGNTEAFF.

This clone was counted only a few times. The chain uses TRBV13 and TRBJ2-3, with 9 nucleotides matching TRBD1. This CDR3 comprises 15 residues. Germline values: CDR1 PRHDT, CDR2 FYEKMQ (reference sequence). J gave up 2 bases and V 2 bases, and 2 bases lay outside the gene matches. The CDR3 region is CASSLRDRATDTQYF. CDR3 in DNA: TGTGCCAGCAGCTTAAGGGACAGGGCCACAGATACGCAGTATTTT.

The V and J genes are TRBV6-1 and TRBJ2-1; D is possibly TRBD1 or TRBD2 (6 bases each). The ends were cut back, 1 base at V and 15 bases at J, with 13 bases in the middle. The CDR3 covers 12 residues. Germline assignment: CDR1 MNHNS and CDR2 SASEGT. The CDR3 nucleotides read TGTGCCAGCAGTGAAGGTACTAGCAGGGGGTTCTTC. This gives the protein CASSEGTSRGFF.

This clone ranks as medium-sized. The chain carries TRBV29-1 and TRBJ2-1; 8 bases agree with TRBD1. Trimming removed 3 bases from V and 4 bases from J; junction bases left unmatched: 5. Per the germline V gene, CDR1 is SQVTM and CDR2 is ANQGSEA. CDR3 length: 14 amino acids. For the CDR3, the DNA is TGCAGCGTTGACCACTGGGACAGGTACAATGAGCAGTTCTTC. This gives the protein CSVDHWDRYNEQFF.

The V call is TRBV4-1, the J call TRBJ2-3; 11 bases are a match to TRBD1. The V and J ends lost 0 bases and 2 bases, in that order; junction bases with no gene match: 4. The CDR3 is 17 residues long. In germline, CDR1 is MGHRA, CDR2 YSYEKL. The CDR3 coding sequence is TGCGCCAGCAGCCAAGAGGGGGACAGGGGGTACACAGATACGCAGTATTTT. This sequence encodes CASSQEGDRGYTDTQYF.

The chain recombines TRBV10-2 with TRBJ2-1; 10 bases map to TRBD2. CDR1 is WSHSY, CDR2 SAAADI, per germline. The CDR3 contains 18 residues. After removal of 8 bases from V and 0 bases from J, the junction contained 13 bases not matched to a gene. The CDR3 nucleotides are TGCGCCAGCCTGCAACTAGCGGGAAAGGGCGGCTCCTACAATGAGCAGTTCTTC. It specifies CASLQLAGKGGSYNEQFF.

This clone was seen only once. The chain is built from TRBV20-1 and TRBJ1-2; D is unclear. There are 10 residues in the CDR3. Trimming stripped 3 bases from V and 10 bases from J, with 9 bases between. Germline assignment: CDR1 DFQATT and CDR2 SNEGSKA (reference sequence). This chain's CDR3 is CSASGEDYTF. CDR3 coding DNA: TGCAGTGCTAGCGGGGAGGACTACACCTTC.

The chain uses TRBV28 and TRBJ2-7, with 9 bases that match TRBD1. Germline values: CDR1 MDHEN, CDR2 SYDVKM. The CDR3 contains 14 residues. The V gene end was trimmed by 5 bases and the J gene end by 3 bases; junction bases not matched to a gene: 5. This CDR3 is CASSIPGQGYEQYF. DNA of the CDR3: TGTGCCAGCAGTATCCCGGGACAGGGCTACGAGCAGTACTTC.

V and J are TRBV9 and TRBJ1-3; D gene unclear. Germline loops: CDR1 SGDLS, CDR2 YYNGEE. The CDR3 sequence is 15 residues long. Trimming shortened V by 0 bases and J by 0 bases, and 7 bases separated the two germline ends. The CDR3 here is CASSVVGNSGNTIYF. The CDR3 nucleotides read TGTGCCAGCAGCGTAGTGGGGAACTCTGGAAACACCATATATTTT.

The chain links TRBV28 to TRBJ1-4; D is possibly TRBD1 (5 bases). CDR3 size: 14 residues. Trimming took off 3 bases at V and 6 bases at J, with 11 bases between the two ends. Looked up from germline, CDR1 is MDHEN and CDR2 is SYDVKM. DNA of the CDR3: TGTGCCAGCAGTTTTTCGGCGGGGCATGAAAAACTGTTTTTT. Translated: CASSFSAGHEKLFF.

This chain links TRBV19 with TRBJ2-7; unclear D gene. V gave up 8 bases and J gave up 1 base, with 9 bases separating them. The germline V gene has CDR1 LNHDA and CDR2 SQIVND (reference sequence). The CDR3 covers 12 residues. The CDR3 sequence: CASGRDSYEQYF. The DNA for the CDR3 is TGTGCCAGTGGAAGAGATTCCTACGAGCAGTACTTC.

The chain carries TRBV19 and TRBJ2-5; D is tentatively TRBD1 or TRBD2 (5 bases each). The CDR3 length is 14 residues. The V and J ends lost 1 base and 4 bases respectively, with 10 bases between them. Germline assignment: CDR1 LNHDA and CDR2 SQIVND (reference sequence). CDR3 residues: CASSIGGGRETQYF. Written as DNA, the CDR3 is TGTGCCAGTAGTATAGGTGGGGGTAGAGAGACCCAGTACTTC.

The chain employs TRBV5-4 and TRBJ2-1; the D is unclear. CDR1 is SGHNT and CDR2 is YYREEE in the germline V gene (reference sequence). The V end lost 0 bases, the J end lost 3 bases, and 1 base lay between the germline ends. CDR3 length: 12 amino acids. The CDR3 nucleotides are TGTGCCAGCAGCTTGGTCTACAATGAGCAGTTCTTC. Amino acid sequence: CASSLVYNEQFF.

V usage is TRBV10-3 and J usage is TRBJ1-5; the match to TRBD1 covers 10 bases. V dropped 0 bases and J dropped 0; count of bases not matched to a gene: 5. This CDR3 has 18 amino acids. Germline V gene lookup returns CDR1 ENHRY and CDR2 SYGVKD. DNA for the CDR3: TGTGCCATCAGTGAGTCGAGGACAGGGGGGTATAGCAATCAGCCCCAGCATTTT. Translation gives CAISESRTGGYSNQPQHF.

This clone was found a few times. J is TRBJ2-7 and V is TRBV7-6; weak D call: TRBD2 (6 bases). Trimming removed 1 base at V and 2 bases at J, with 24 bases between. Germline V gene sequence: CDR1 SGHVS, CDR2 FNYEAQ. This CDR3 is 19 amino acids long. This CDR3 is CASSLGGLGSSGPAYEQYF. The CDR3 DNA is TGTGCCAGCAGCTTAGGAGGGTTGGGGTCCAGCGGGCCGGCCTACGAGCAGTACTTC.

This clone is termed medium-sized (0.01 to 0.1%). This chain connects TRBV9 to TRBJ1-4, with 7 bases fitting TRBD1. The CDR3 is 15 amino acids. Germline V CDR1 and CDR2: SGDLS, YYNGEE. V trimming: 4 bases; J trimming: 3 bases; junction bases outside the gene matches: 6. The CDR3 is CASSPRDSSNEKLFF. DNA for the CDR3: TGTGCCAGCAGCCCAAGGGACAGTTCTAATGAAAAACTGTTTTTT.

The chain uses TRBV7-3 and TRBJ2-7; D unresolved. The CDR3 is made up of 14 amino acids. Per the germline V gene, CDR1 is SGHTA and CDR2 is FQGTGA. V was cut by 6 bases and J by 7 bases, with 19 bases left in between. In DNA form, the CDR3 reads TGTGCCAGCAGTTACGGGTATGGGGATGGTGAGCAGTACTTC. Translating gives CASSYGYGDGEQYF.

V usage is TRBV7-8 and J usage is TRBJ2-7; D possibly matches TRBD1 or TRBD2 (5 bases each). This CDR3 comprises 13 residues. The V gene lost 1 base and the J gene lost 5 bases, with 9 bases spanning the gap. Germline V gene data show CDR1 as SGHVS and CDR2 as FQNEAQ. In DNA form, the CDR3 reads TGTGCCAGCAGCTTAGGGGGGTTCGACGAGCAGTACTTC. It translates to CASSLGGFDEQYF.

This clone has a single count. CDR3 protein: CASSLGTDTQYF. The CDR3 DNA reads as TGTGCCAGCAGCTTGGGCACAGATACGCAGTATTTT. This chain joins TRBV7-9 and TRBJ2-3; no clear D. Trimming stripped 3 bases from V and 1 base from J, with 2 bases between. CDR1 SEHNR and CDR2 FQNEAQ come from the germline V gene (reference sequence). CDR3 length: 12 amino acids. Combining the CDR3 with reference TRBV7-9 and TRBJ2-3 gives the whole variable domain DTGVSQNPRHKITKRGQNVTFRCDPISEHNRLYWYRQTLGQGPEFLTYFQNEAQLEKSRLLSDRFSAERPKGSFSTLEIQRTEQGDSAMYLCASSLGTDTQYFGPGTRLTVL.

This sequence joins TRBV5-1 and TRBJ2-4; weak D call: TRBD1 (7 bases). The V gene's germline CDR1 is SGHRS and CDR2 YFSETQ. Trimming pared 1 base from V and 1 base from J, leaving 15 bases between. The CDR3 covers 17 residues. CDR3 region: CASSLFQGGNAKNIQYF. The CDR3 region has the DNA TGCGCCAGCAGCTTGTTCCAGGGGGGAAACGCCAAAAACATTCAGTACTTC.

This clone was counted a single time. The chain has TRBV28 and TRBJ1-2, with 8 positions matching TRBD1. The CDR3 has 14 amino acids. The V gene's germline CDR1 is MDHEN and CDR2 SYDVKM. The V gene end was trimmed by 2 bases and the J gene end by 7 bases; junction bases not matched to a gene: 6. This chain's CDR3 is CASSLPTGVGGYTF. As DNA, the CDR3 is TGTGCCAGCAGTTTACCGACAGGGGTAGGTGGCTACACCTTC.

The rearrangement uses TRBV7-9 and TRBJ2-7; D unclear. V was shortened by 5 bases and J by 3 bases, with 11 bases between the two germline ends. The CDR3 is 13 amino acids. Germline CDR1 and CDR2: SEHNR and FQNEAQ (reference sequence). The CDR3 coding sequence is TGTGCCAGCAGCCGCCCGGGCTACTACGAGCAGTACTTC. Its translation: CASSRPGYYEQYF.

The chain employs TRBV5-4 and TRBJ1-3; D gene unclear. The CDR3 has 14 residues. In germline, CDR1 is SGHNT, CDR2 YYREEE (reference sequence). Trimming cost V 4 bases and J 0 bases, with 8 bases left between them. The CDR3 sequence: CASSPEPSGNTIYF. The CDR3 nucleotides are TGTGCCAGCAGCCCTGAACCCTCTGGAAACACCATATATTTT.

This clone was counted a single time. Here the CDR3 DNA reads TGTGCCAGTAGTATAGGGGGGACTGCCGGGGAGCTGTTTTTT. Translated: CASSIGGTAGELFF. The V call is TRBV19, the J call TRBJ2-2, with TRBD2 as a possible D gene (6 bases). Germline CDR1 LNHDA, CDR2 SQIVND (reference sequence). This CDR3 region has 14 residues. V lost 1 base, J lost 6 bases, and 9 bases lay in between.

The chain carries TRBV28 and TRBJ1-3, with D uncertain. Germline V gene lookup returns CDR1 MDHEN and CDR2 SYDVKM. V gave up 5 bases and J gave up 0 bases, with 8 bases separating them. The CDR3 is made up of 14 amino acids. CDR3 amino acids: CASSGDFSGNTIYF. CDR3 DNA: TGTGCCAGCAGTGGGGATTTCTCTGGAAACACCATATATTTT.

V is TRBV6-7 and J is TRBJ2-2; D gene ambiguous. TRBV6-7 is labeled an ORF, and its function is uncertain. The CDR3 covers 15 residues. Trimming cost V 0 bases and J 9 bases, with 14 bases left between them. CDR3 nucleotides: TGTGCCAGCAGTTACTCGAGCCTCTCCGCTCGGGAGCTGTTTTTT. It specifies CASSYSSLSARELFF.

This clone has a handful of counts. The chain couples TRBV6-6 to TRBJ1-2, with 10 bases identical to TRBD1. Germline assignment: CDR1 MNHNY and CDR2 SVGAGI (reference sequence). V dropped 2 bases and J dropped 3; count of bases not matched to a gene: 6. The CDR3 has 16 amino acids. CDR3 in DNA: TGTGCCAGCAGTTACGGGACAGGGGCTCTTCACTATGGCTACACCTTC. Protein sequence: CASSYGTGALHYGYTF.

The genes are TRBV30 and TRBJ1-6; D is unclear. V was shortened by 2 bases and J by 2 bases, with 16 bases between the two germline ends. The CDR3 sequence is 17 residues long. Germline CDR1 reads GTSNPN; CDR2 reads SVGIG (reference sequence). The CDR3 protein is CAWSRKGVNAYNSPLHF. The CDR3 DNA follows: TGTGCCTGGAGTCGAAAGGGTGTTAATGCCTATAATTCACCCCTCCACTTT. Using reference TRBV30 and TRBJ1-6 for the parts outside the CDR3, the full variable domain is SQTIHQWPATLVQPVGSPLSLECTVEGTSNPNLYWYRQAAGRGLQLLFYSVGIGQISSEVPQNLSASRPQDRQFILSSKKLLLSDSGFYLCAWSRKGVNAYNSPLHFGNGTRLTVT.

The chain combines TRBV5-6 with TRBJ2-3; TRBD2 aligns across 13 bases. The V segment lost 5 bases and the J segment 1 base; nucleotides outside the gene matches: 10. The CDR3 sequence is 18 residues long. Germline assignment: CDR1 SGHDT and CDR2 YYEEEE. CDR3 nucleotide sequence: TGTGCCAGCAGTGCTGGACTAGCGGGAGCGTGGGGCACAGATACGCAGTATTTT. It translates to CASSAGLAGAWGTDTQYF.

The chain uses TRBV5-4 and TRBJ2-2; a possible D gene is TRBD2 (6 bases). V was clipped by 3 bases and J by 4 bases, with 16 bases between them. CDR3 size: 16 residues. Germline-derived CDR1 and CDR2 are SGHNT and YYREEE (reference sequence). The CDR3 nucleotides are TGTGCCAGCAGCTCCACGGGACTGCACGGCACCGGGGAGCTGTTTTTT. It is translated as CASSSTGLHGTGELFF.